These 23 T cell receptor beta chains were sequenced from one sample in a study of beta chain features in type 1 diabetes. General study findings and limits: Significant though moderate, a shortening of TCRB CDR3s appeared in all four CD4+ subsets of Type 1 diabetes patients.

Expressed TCRB transcripts were sequenced because the isolated RNA had all been reverse transcribed beforehand. Libraries were prepared by immunoSEQ multiplex PCR; TCRdb keeps only in-frame clonotypes and omits some of them. The table lists roughly 300,000 clones, 13% to 15% of them singletons. Their recognized antigens are unknown. The sequenced sample was naive CD4+ T cells from blood. The receptors were gathered from a man aged 30-40 years with type 1 diabetes.

This clone was seen a handful of times. J is TRBJ1-1 and V is TRBV7-3, with a weak D call TRBD1 (6 bases). CDR3 length equals 14 residues. Trimming took 2 bases from V and 2 from J, leaving 9 bases between them. Germline V gene lookup returns CDR1 SGHTA and CDR2 FQGTGA. CDR3 in amino acids: CASSLVGANTEAFF. CDR3 sequence (DNA): TGTGCCAGCAGCTTAGTGGGGGCTAACACTGAAGCTTTCTTT.

This clone was observed a handful of times. The V and J genes are TRBV28 and TRBJ1-4, with 7 bases identical to TRBD1. V dropped 7 bases and J dropped 1; count of bases not matched to a gene: 3. This CDR3 is built from 14 residues. Germline-derived CDR1 and CDR2 are MDHEN and SYDVKM. The CDR3 spells CASNPGGTNEKLFF. The CDR3 coding sequence is TGTGCCAGCAATCCAGGGGGAACTAATGAAAAACTGTTTTTT.

This clone was counted a few times. This chain connects TRBV2 to TRBJ2-2; 12 bases align to TRBD2. CDR3 length: 15 amino acids. Germline trimming cut 4 bases from V and 7 bases from J; bases unmatched to any gene: 4. CDR1 is SNHLY and CDR2 is FYNNEI in the germline V gene. Written as DNA, the CDR3 is TGTGCCAGCAGTGGACTAGCGGGAGCAATCGGGGAGCTGTTTTTT. Protein sequence: CASSGLAGAIGELFF. The full variable domain, completed using reference TRBV2 and TRBJ2-2, is EPEVTQTPSHQVTQMGQEVILRCVPISNHLYFYWYRQILGQKVEFLVSFYNNEISEKSEIFDDQFSVERPDGSNFTLKIRSTKLEDSAMYFCASSGLAGAIGELFFGEGSRLTVL.

The chain couples TRBV7-2 to TRBJ2-3; D ambiguous. The germline V gene has CDR1 SGHTA and CDR2 FQGNSA. With 2 bases removed from V and 4 bases from J, the gap between germline ends came to 7 bases. CDR3 length equals 13 residues. The CDR3, as DNA: TGTGCCAGCAGCTTAATACGCGCAGATACGCAGTATTTT. It translates to CASSLIRADTQYF.

This chain's CDR3 is CASIRQGGEQYF. The DNA for the CDR3 is TGTGCCAGCATAAGGCAGGGAGGCGAGCAGTACTTC. The chain links TRBV6-5 to TRBJ2-7; D perhaps matches TRBD2 (6 bases). This CDR3 spans 12 amino acids. Germline V gene lookup returns CDR1 MNHEY and CDR2 SVGAGI. The germline V and J ends were trimmed by 7 bases and 6 bases, with 13 bases remaining between them.

The table lists this clone with a few counts. This chain links TRBV7-2 with TRBJ2-7; 16 bases are shared with TRBD2. CDR1 SGHTA and CDR2 FQGNSA come from the germline V gene. Trimming removed 0 bases from V and 4 bases from J; junction bases left unmatched: 3. The CDR3 contains 17 residues. Written as DNA, the CDR3 is TGTGCCAGCAGCTTAGCGGGACTAGCGGGAGGGGGTTACGAGCAGTACTTC. As protein: CASSLAGLAGGGYEQYF.

This clone has just a few counts. This chain uses TRBV18 with TRBJ1-3; no clear D. The germline V and J ends were trimmed by 3 bases and 4 bases, with 16 bases remaining between them. This CDR3 is 16 amino acids long. Germline loops: CDR1 KGHSH, CDR2 LQKENI. The CDR3 region has the DNA TGTGCCAGCTCACCCGTGTCCGTGGGCTCGGGAAACACCATATATTTT. This translates into CASSPVSVGSGNTIYF. Based on the CDR3 plus reference TRBV18 and TRBJ1-3, the full variable domain is NAGVMQNPRHLVRRRGQEARLRCSPMKGHSHVYWYRQLPEEGLKFMVYLQKENIIDESGMPKERFSAEFPKEGPSILRIQQVVRGDSAAYFCASSPVSVGSGNTIYFGEGSWLTVV.

This clone was observed a few times. This chain connects TRBV5-6 to TRBJ1-1, with 7 bases aligning to TRBD1. Germline assignment: CDR1 SGHDT and CDR2 YYEEEE. The V segment lost 0 bases and the J segment 0 bases; nucleotides outside the gene matches: 5. The CDR3 is made up of 16 amino acids. The CDR3 DNA sequence: TGTGCCAGCAGCTTGGCGAGACAGGGAATGAACACTGAAGCTTTCTTT. Translated: CASSLARQGMNTEAFF. Supplemented by reference TRBV5-6 and TRBJ1-1, the full variable domain reads DAGVTQSPTHLIKTRGQQVTLRCSPKSGHDTVSWYQQALGQGPQFIFQYYEEEERQRGNFPDRFSGHQFPNYSSELNVNALLLGDSALYLCASSLARQGMNTEAFFGQGTRLTVV.

This clone has just a few counts. The V gene is TRBV5-1, the J gene TRBJ2-7; 7 nucleotides align to TRBD2. This CDR3 region has 15 residues. CDR1 is SGHRS, CDR2 YFSETQ, per germline. The trim removed 1 base at V and 5 bases at J, leaving 9 bases unmatched. The CDR3 DNA is TGCGCCAGCAGCTTGATGAGCGGGACCCAGGACGAGCAGTACTTC. Translated: CASSLMSGTQDEQYF.

This clone was seen only a few times. This chain joins TRBV7-3 and TRBJ2-7, with 8 nucleotides matching TRBD2. The CDR3 covers 15 residues. Germline lookup yields CDR1 SGHTA and CDR2 FQGTGA. Trimming cost V 5 bases and J 5 bases; bases outside gene matches: 11. The CDR3 DNA reads as TGTGCCAGCAGCCCCGGGATAGCGGGAATCCACGAGCAGTACTTC. Protein sequence: CASSPGIAGIHEQYF.

This clone was seen a few times. The rearrangement links TRBV7-2 to TRBJ2-7; the match to TRBD1 covers 10 bases. Germline CDR1 SGHTA, CDR2 FQGNSA. This CDR3 region has 15 residues. The ends lost 2 bases at V and 5 bases at J; junction bases unmatched: 6. The CDR3 coding sequence is TGTGCCAGCAGCTTATTAGGACAGGGGGGCGACGAGCAGTACTTC. Its translation: CASSLLGQGGDEQYF.

The rearrangement joins TRBV5-1 to TRBJ2-3, with 7 bases fitting TRBD2. Germline V gives CDR1 SGHRS, CDR2 YFSETQ. V was clipped by 3 bases and J by 3 bases; unmatched bases: 7. The length of the CDR3 is 15 residues. This CDR3 reads CASSSGGRDTDTQYF. The CDR3, as DNA: TGCGCCAGCAGCTCCGGCGGGAGAGATACAGATACGCAGTATTTT.

The J gene is TRBJ2-2, the V gene TRBV9, with 9 bases identical to TRBD2. The germline V gene has CDR1 SGDLS and CDR2 YYNGEE. The CDR3 is made up of 16 amino acids. V shed 0 bases, J shed 6 bases, and the junction held 6 bases outside the gene matches. The CDR3 DNA is TGTGCCAGCAGCGTAGCCGGCGGGAGGGCCCCCGGGGAGCTGTTTTTT. Its protein is CASSVAGGRAPGELFF.

The V and J genes are TRBV7-2 and TRBJ1-4, with 7 nucleotides matching TRBD1. J was trimmed by 7 bases and V by 6 bases; bases with no gene match: 5. CDR3 length: 13 amino acids. Germline lookup yields CDR1 SGHTA and CDR2 FQGNSA. The CDR3 DNA reads TGTGCCAGCAGTACGACAGGGTCTGAAAAACTGTTTTTT. It specifies CASSTTGSEKLFF.

This clone was counted between two and nine times. This chain uses TRBV28 with TRBJ2-1, with D uncertain. CDR3 size: 13 residues. V dropped 7 bases and J dropped 15 bases, with 22 bases sitting between them. Germline CDR1 is MDHEN and CDR2 is SYDVKM. This CDR3 is CASISSGSGVPFF. As DNA, the CDR3 is TGTGCCAGCATTAGTTCCGGGTCCGGCGTCCCGTTCTTC.

This clone has just a few counts. V gene TRBV29-1 combines with J gene TRBJ1-1, with a possible D match to TRBD1 (5 bases). The V gene's germline CDR1 is SQVTM and CDR2 ANQGSEA. V gave up 7 bases and J gave up 3 bases, with 24 bases separating them. There are 16 residues in the CDR3. The CDR3 nucleotides read TGCAGCGCCGGTGGGGGGAATAGGATGAAGGACACTGAAGCTTTCTTT. Translating it yields CSAGGGNRMKDTEAFF.

This clone was found a few times. The gene calls are TRBV19 and TRBJ1-5; D gene unclear. The germline V gene has CDR1 LNHDA and CDR2 SQIVND (reference sequence). With 10 bases removed from V and 6 bases from J, the gap between germline ends came to 10 bases. The CDR3 contains 11 residues. CDR3 bases: TGTGCCATCGGAACGGGTCAGCCCCAGCATTTT. Protein sequence: CAIGTGQPQHF.

The chain combines TRBV9 with TRBJ1-1, with no clear D. The CDR3 is 15 residues long. The V and J ends lost 0 bases and 3 bases respectively, with 12 bases between them. Germline V gene sequence: CDR1 SGDLS, CDR2 YYNGEE. In DNA form, the CDR3 reads TGTGCCAGCAGCGTAGGAAGGCCAGGATACACTGAAGCTTTCTTT. Its protein is CASSVGRPGYTEAFF.

This chain connects TRBV7-6 to TRBJ2-1; 12 bases match TRBD2. The V segment lost 5 bases and the J segment 8 bases; nucleotides outside the gene matches: 13. The germline V gene encodes CDR1 SGHVS and CDR2 FNYEAQ. The CDR3 is 17 residues long. The CDR3 nucleotides read TGTGCCAGCAGCACCCCTCCGACTAGCGGGAGTAGGTATGAGCAGTTCTTC. It translates to CASSTPPTSGSRYEQFF.

There are a few counts of this clone. J is TRBJ1-1 and V is TRBV12-2; the table assigns TRBD1, which was not confirmed against the DNA. TRBV12-2 is a recognized pseudogene. This CDR3 is 15 amino acids long. CDR3 DNA: TGTGCAAGTCGCTTCGCCCAGGGATTGAACACTGAAGCTTTCTTT. As protein: CASRFAQGLNTEAFF.

This clone has more than one count but fewer than ten. In nucleotides, the CDR3 is TGTGCCATCAGGGTGGGCTCTGAAGCTTTCTTT. It translates to CAIRVGSEAFF. The gene calls are TRBV10-3 and TRBJ1-1; the D is unclear. CDR1 is ENHRY, CDR2 SYGVKD, per germline. The CDR3 sequence is 11 residues long. V shed 6 bases and J shed 6 bases, with 8 bases lying between them.

The chain combines TRBV9 with TRBJ2-5, with D maybe TRBD1 (6 bases). V was clipped by 3 bases and J by 1 base, with 10 bases between them. The length of the CDR3 is 14 residues. In germline, CDR1 is SGDLS, CDR2 YYNGEE. In nucleotides, the CDR3 is TGTGCCAGCAGCGCCGGACAGCTCCAAGAGACCCAGTACTTC. The encoded protein is CASSAGQLQETQYF. The full variable domain, with the rest looked up from reference TRBV9 and TRBJ2-5, is DSGVTQTPKHLITATGQRVTLRCSPRSGDLSVYWYQQSLDQGLQFLIQYYNGEERAKGNILERFSAQQFPDLHSELNLSSLELGDSALYFCASSAGQLQETQYFGPGTRLLVL.

This clone came up a few times. The chain uses TRBV28 and TRBJ2-2; D possibly corresponds to TRBD1 (6 bases). The V and J ends lost 8 bases and 4 bases respectively, with 17 bases between them. The CDR3 has 15 amino acids. Looked up from germline, CDR1 is MDHEN and CDR2 is SYDVKM. The DNA for the CDR3 is TGTGCCAGCCTTGGGAACAGGGCGGGCACCGGGGAGCTGTTTTTT. Its protein product is CASLGNRAGTGELFF.